This is a list of T cell receptor beta chains from one sample in a study of blood T cell repertoires in COVID-19. Profiling relied on immunoSEQ multiplex PCR, and the TCRdb table lists in-frame clones only, not all of them. The sample holds about 260,000 clones; over 70% are singletons and the top ten take around 9.6%. The source material was peripheral blood. The receptor set was obtained from a woman aged 70-85 years with COVID-19, enrolled during active disease. The conserved cysteine and the conserved F or W are not part of the CDR3 here.

V	CDR3
TRBV21-1	ASSSKRGKGWDTEAF
TRBV9	ASSANRQGQGAF
TRBV19	ASSTQGFNQPQH
TRBV11-2	ASRLAGDREQF
TRBV6-2/TRBV6-3	ASSYHGLAGHEQF
TRBV7-6	ASSSRSAGGDEQY
TRBV4-1	ASSLAPGQGRGNQPQH
TRBV10-3	AIGRNTEAF
TRBV30	AWSGGGEGHYEQY
TRBV2	ASSDWTGARQPQH
TRBV20-1	SASGAGDNTYEQY
TRBV24-1	ATSDTTGYGYT
TRBV7-9	ASSPSGRVPHEQY
TRBV5-4	ASSAGQGYGYT
TRBV6-2/TRBV6-3	ASSYSYGQGFEQF
TRBV27	ASSPRNGTGPYEQY
TRBV24-1	ATSGGLGYGYT
TRBV7-9	ASSNSGSRPDTQY
TRBV3-1/TRBV3-2	ASSQRSVGEQY
TRBV28	ASSLGGLGGPTEAF
TRBV10-3	AISERSRDGTEAF
TRBV28	ASTPQGATETQY
TRBV7-9	ASSLEQLYEQY